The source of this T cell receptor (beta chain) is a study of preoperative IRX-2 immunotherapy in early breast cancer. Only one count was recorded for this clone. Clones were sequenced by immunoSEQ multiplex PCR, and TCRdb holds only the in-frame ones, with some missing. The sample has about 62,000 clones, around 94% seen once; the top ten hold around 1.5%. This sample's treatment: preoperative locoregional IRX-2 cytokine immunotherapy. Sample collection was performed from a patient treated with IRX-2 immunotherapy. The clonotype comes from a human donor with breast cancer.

In nucleotides, the CDR3 is TGTGCCGCCAGTAGGTTTAGCAATCAGCCCCAGCATTTT. Protein product: CAASRFSNQPQHF. This chain uses TRBV28 with TRBJ1-5; no clear D. The CDR3 is 13 residues long. Trimming took 11 bases from V and 0 from J, leaving 11 bases between them. CDR1 is MDHEN and CDR2 is SYDVKM in the germline V gene. Complete variable domain (other parts from reference TRBV28 and TRBJ1-5): DVKVTQSSRYLVKRTGEKVFLECVQDMDHENMFWYRQDPGLGLRLIYFSYDVKMKEKGDIPEGYSVSREKKERFSLILESASTNQTSMYLCAASRFSNQPQHFGDGTRLSIL.